This T cell receptor beta chain emerged from a study of regulatory T cells in long-lasting Graves disease. Stated time point: newly diagnosed GD, antithyroid drugs for less than 3 months. The authors made the TCR library using RNA they extracted from PBMCs. Overall study findings and caveats: Sharing of public clonotypes was greater in persistent patients (under 3,000) than in new patients (roughly 1,000). Accuracy might have suffered from few samples.

The table lists this clonotype with many counts. Its specificity is unknown. This CDR3 has 13 residues. V lost 0 bases to trimming and J lost 6 bases; unmatched junction nucleotides: 2. Germline CDR1 is SGDLS and CDR2 is YYNGEE. According to the study, TCR beta libraries were built with iRepertoire HTBI primers and CDR3-region Arm-PCR. TCRdb passed the multiplex PCR reads through MiXCR, listing each CDR3 protein once. Of 350,000 to 400,000 distinct CDR3 sequences in the sample, 15% are singletons; the top ten hold about 20%. Sequencing used peripheral blood mononuclear cells (PBMCs), obtained at new diagnosis, from a patient treated with antithyroid drugs. V is TRBV9 and J is TRBJ2-7; 8 bases match TRBD2. The TCR was taken from a female donor with Graves disease. The CDR3 here is CASSVARGGEQYF. The CDR3 DNA is TGTGCCAGCAGCGTAGCTCGGGGGGGCGAGCAGTACTTC.